This TCR beta chain is drawn from a study of blood T cell repertoires in COVID-19. Profiled with immunoSEQ multiplex PCR; TCRdb holds only in-frame clones, not every one. The repertoire holds approximately 200,000 clones, with about 87% as singletons. CDR1 and CDR2 (germline): MRHNA, SNTAGT. The CDR3 consists of 16 residues. Trimming shortened V by 0 bases and J by 1 base, and 11 bases separated the two germline ends. Exposed participants came across a COVID-19 case within 2 weeks before study entry. The chain is built from TRBV6-4 and TRBJ2-3, with no clear D. The sample was PBMCs or T cells enriched from blood (not recorded which). The receptor was isolated from a woman aged 25 to 39 who had been exposed to COVID-19. CDR3 bases: TGTGCCAGCAGTGACTCGGTCAACATGGGCACAGATACGCAGTATTTT. This translates into CASSDSVNMGTDTQYF.